The next 28 T cell receptor beta chains were all read from a single sample in a study of blood T cell repertoires in COVID-19 (dated by TCRdb to 2019 to 2021). The method behind the library was the immunoSEQ multiplex PCR assay. Held by TCRdb, this immuneACCESS table contains in-frame sequences only and omits some clones. Under half of the omission traces to an unresolved V gene where checked; the cause of the rest is unknown. A total of some 230,000 clones appear in this sample, 80% to 90% of them only once. The leading ten clones occupy around 2.9% of the sample. Sequenced: peripheral blood. These receptors originate from a man aged 50 or older who had recovered from COVID-19.

This rearrangement joins TRBV7-2 to TRBJ2-1, with 8 bases fitting TRBD2. Trimming cost V 5 bases and J 8 bases; bases outside gene matches: 8. The germline CDR1 and CDR2 sequences are SGHTA and FQGNSA. CDR3 length: 14 amino acids. The chain's CDR3 is CASSPGTSGDEQFF. The CDR3 nucleotides read TGTGCCAGCAGCCCGGGGACTAGTGGGGATGAGCAGTTCTTC. Filled out from reference TRBV7-2 and TRBJ2-1, the complete variable domain reads GAGVSQSPSNKVTEKGKDVELRCDPISGHTALYWYRQSLGQGLEFLIYFQGNSAPDKSGLPSDRFSAERTGGSVSTLTIQRTQQEDSAVYLCASSPGTSGDEQFFGPGTRLTVL.

The chain has TRBV7-2 and TRBJ1-1, with D perhaps TRBD1 (5 bases). The CDR3 runs 16 residues. V lost 2 bases and J lost 0, with 13 bases in between. CDR1 is SGHTA and CDR2 is FQGNSA in the germline V gene. The CDR3 nucleotides read TGTGCCAGCAGCTTATGGGGCAGGGCCCTGAACACTGAAGCTTTCTTT. It encodes CASSLWGRALNTEAFF.

This clone was detected a few times. The same CDR3 is also encoded by other DNA sequences in this sample. CDR3 DNA sequence: TGTGCCAGCTCACCACCGGGGGGTGAGGGGCAGCCCCAGCATTTT. The encoded protein is CASSPPGGEGQPQHF. This rearrangement joins TRBV18 to TRBJ1-5; the D gene is possibly TRBD1 (5 bases). V lost 0 bases and J lost 7, with 13 bases in between. This CDR3 region has 15 residues. Germline CDR1 KGHSH, CDR2 LQKENI.

The chain recombines TRBV5-1 with TRBJ2-1; D is unresolved. The V end was cut by 1 base, the J end by 0 bases, with 8 bases between. There are 15 residues in the CDR3. Germline V gene sequence: CDR1 SGHRS, CDR2 YFSETQ. CDR3: CASSLTVYSYNEQFF. The CDR3, as DNA: TGCGCCAGCAGCTTGACAGTTTACTCCTACAATGAGCAGTTCTTC.

The chain carries TRBV14 and TRBJ2-7; D might be TRBD1 (6 bases). The V and J ends lost 1 base and 3 bases respectively, with 10 bases between them. Germline lookup yields CDR1 SGHDN and CDR2 FVKESK. There are 14 residues in the CDR3. The CDR3 nucleotides read TGTGCCAGCAGCCAAGGCAAGGGGGTCTACGAGCAGTACTTC. Translated: CASSQGKGVYEQYF.

This clone came up once. The CDR3 bases are TGTGCGACATCGATCGTGGTGAGCAATCAGCCCCAGCATTTT. Its translation: CATSIVVSNQPQHF. V gene TRBV28 combines with J gene TRBJ1-5; D uncertain. The germline CDR1 and CDR2 sequences are MDHEN and SYDVKM. The CDR3 is 14 residues long.

This chain connects TRBV7-9 to TRBJ2-3; 15 bases are shared with TRBD2. The germline V gene encodes CDR1 SEHNR and CDR2 FQNEAQ (reference sequence). This CDR3 region has 16 residues. J lost 3 bases, V lost 5 bases, and 3 bases had no gene match. This chain's CDR3 is CASSPGLAGGTDTQYF. In nucleotides, the CDR3 is TGTGCCAGCAGCCCAGGACTAGCGGGAGGGACAGATACGCAGTATTTT.

The V call is TRBV5-6, the J call TRBJ1-2; D perhaps matches TRBD1 (6 bases). Germline CDR1 SGHDT, CDR2 YYEEEE. CDR3 length: 16 amino acids. V was cut by 1 base and J by 2 bases, with 15 bases left in between. This chain's CDR3 is CASSLPHSTGNYGYTF. The CDR3 coding sequence is TGTGCCAGCAGCTTGCCCCACTCCACAGGGAACTATGGCTACACCTTC.

The J gene is TRBJ1-1, the V gene TRBV7-9, with TRBD1 matching over 8 bases. Germline loops: CDR1 SEHNR, CDR2 FQNEAQ (reference sequence). The trim removed 6 bases at V and 5 bases at J, leaving 8 bases unmatched. The CDR3 consists of 14 residues. For the CDR3, the DNA is TGTGCCAGCAGGCGTCAGGGGGCAAGGACTGAAGCTTTCTTT. Its translation: CASRRQGARTEAFF.

This chain uses TRBV6-5 with TRBJ2-2; TRBD1 might be the D (5 bases). Deletions cut 2 bases from V and 0 bases from J, with 10 bases between. CDR1 is MNHEY and CDR2 is SVGAGI in the germline V gene. CDR3 length: 16 amino acids. The CDR3 region has the DNA TGTGCCAGCAGTTACGACAGAGACCCGAACACCGGGGAGCTGTTTTTT. Protein: CASSYDRDPNTGELFF.

The chain's CDR3 is CASSFDRVGYTF. The CDR3 DNA is TGTGCCAGCAGCTTTGACAGGGTTGGCTACACCTTC. The chain joins TRBV5-5 to TRBJ1-2, with 7 bases that match TRBD1. The CDR3 contains 12 residues. The germline V gene has CDR1 SGHKS and CDR2 YYEKEE (reference sequence). The J segment lost 7 bases and the V segment lost 2 bases, leaving 2 bases of the junction unmatched. Variable domain in full (rest from reference TRBV5-5 and TRBJ1-2): DAGVTQSPTHLIKTRGQQVTLRCSPISGHKSVSWYQQVLGQGPQFIFQYYEKEERGRGNFPDRFSARQFPNYSSELNVNALLLGDSALYLCASSFDRVGYTFGSGTRLTVV.

J is TRBJ1-1 and V is TRBV19, with D tentatively TRBD1 (5 bases). Germline V lookup: CDR1 LNHDA, CDR2 SQIVND (reference sequence). This CDR3 spans 15 amino acids. V shed 3 bases and J shed 4 bases, with 15 bases lying between them. The CDR3 DNA reads TGTGCCAGTAGTATCGGGCCGGGGGTTCGCACTGAAGCTTTCTTT. Its protein is CASSIGPGVRTEAFF.

V and J are TRBV28 and TRBJ2-5; TRBD1 matches at 9 bases. The germline V gene has CDR1 MDHEN and CDR2 SYDVKM. CDR3 length equals 14 residues. Losses at the gene ends were 5 bases for V and 6 bases for J; bases not matched to a gene: 7. The CDR3 coding sequence is TGTGCCAGCAGTCCGACGGGACAGGGAAAGACCCAGTACTTC. Translation: CASSPTGQGKTQYF.

The chain employs TRBV4-2 and TRBJ1-4, with D possibly being TRBD1 (6 bases). CDR1 and CDR2 (germline): LGHNA, YNFKEQ. Trimming took off 7 bases at V and 7 bases at J, with 25 bases between the two ends. The CDR3 runs to 17 residues. CDR3 sequence: CASTGRGGVNGGEKLFF. Written as DNA, the CDR3 is TGTGCCAGCACCGGGCGAGGGGGGGTTAACGGCGGTGAAAAACTGTTTTTT.

The chain recombines TRBV28 with TRBJ2-4; a possible D gene is TRBD1 (6 bases). With 7 bases removed from V and 6 bases from J, the gap between germline ends came to 13 bases. In germline, CDR1 is MDHEN, CDR2 SYDVKM. This CDR3 has 13 amino acids. The CDR3 loop is CASTLQGRNIQYF. CDR3 coding DNA: TGTGCCAGCACTCTACAGGGTAGAAACATTCAGTACTTC.

The chain couples TRBV6-5 to TRBJ1-4; possible D gene TRBD1, 5 bases. V lost 0 bases and J 4 bases, leaving 9 bases between the germline ends. This CDR3 has 15 residues. Germline CDR1 reads MNHEY; CDR2 reads SVGAGI. Here the CDR3 reads CASSYSPGGNEKLFF. DNA of the CDR3: TGTGCCAGCAGTTACTCGCCGGGGGGTAATGAAAAACTGTTTTTT.

The V call is TRBV27, the J call TRBJ2-2; a weak D match, TRBD2 (6 bases). V lost 6 bases, J lost 0 bases, and 14 bases lay in between. The CDR3 covers 16 residues. The germline V gene has CDR1 MNHEY and CDR2 SMNVEV (reference sequence). CDR3 protein: CASSRRAVTNTGELFF. Written as DNA, the CDR3 is TGTGCCAGCAGCCGGAGGGCGGTGACGAACACCGGGGAGCTGTTTTTT.

This clone was seen only once. This chain joins TRBV5-6 and TRBJ1-2; 12 nucleotides match TRBD1. Germline-derived CDR1 and CDR2 are SGHDT and YYEEEE. J was trimmed by 3 bases and V by 3 bases; bases with no gene match: 9. The CDR3 is made up of 17 amino acids. CDR3 sequence (DNA): TGTGCCAGCAGCTGGGGACAGGGGGCTTCTGGTGACTATGGCTACACCTTC. This codes for CASSWGQGASGDYGYTF.

The chain joins TRBV6-1 to TRBJ2-7; 7 bases are shared with TRBD2. Germline CDR1 MNHNS, CDR2 SASEGT. Trimming cost V 3 bases and J 2 bases; bases outside gene matches: 4. The CDR3 has 14 amino acids. CDR3 sequence reads: CASSEERGPYEQYF. The CDR3 coding sequence is TGTGCCAGCAGTGAGGAGCGGGGACCCTACGAGCAGTACTTC.

V and J are TRBV19 and TRBJ1-1; 9 nucleotides match TRBD1. Unmatched junction bases numbered 5, after V lost 1 base and J lost 5 bases. Germline V gene lookup returns CDR1 LNHDA and CDR2 SQIVND (reference sequence). The CDR3 has 15 residues. The CDR3 region is CASSIGGTGSTEAFF. The CDR3 region has the DNA TGTGCCAGTAGTATAGGCGGGACAGGGTCAACTGAAGCTTTCTTT.

There are a few counts of this clone. This chain joins TRBV2 and TRBJ1-6; D gene ambiguous. In germline, CDR1 is SNHLY, CDR2 FYNNEI. The CDR3 sequence is 12 residues long. V gave up 6 bases and J gave up 8 bases, with 8 bases separating them. CDR3 amino acids: CASRRADSPLHF. CDR3 bases: TGTGCCAGCAGGAGAGCGGATTCACCCCTCCACTTT.

The CDR3 loop reads CASSSSAQGAGEQYF. The CDR3 DNA sequence: TGTGCCAGCAGCTCAAGTGCACAGGGGGCGGGGGAGCAGTACTTC. The V gene is TRBV7-6, the J gene TRBJ2-7, with TRBD1 identical over 9 bases. The CDR3 runs to 15 residues. Trimming cost V 4 bases and J 7 bases; bases outside gene matches: 11. The germline V gene encodes CDR1 SGHVS and CDR2 FNYEAQ. Full variable domain (rest looked up from reference TRBV7-6 and TRBJ2-7): GAGVSQSPRYKVTKRGQDVALRCDPISGHVSLYWYRQALGQGPEFLTYFNYEAQQDKSGLPNDRFSAERPEGSISTLTIQRTEQRDSAMYRCASSSSAQGAGEQYFGPGTRLTVT.

The chain couples TRBV19 to TRBJ1-1, with D uncertain. Trimming removed 6 bases from V and 0 bases from J, with 14 bases in between. CDR1 and CDR2 (germline): LNHDA, SQIVND (reference sequence). The CDR3 contains 15 residues. CDR3: CASSQLKTVNTEAFF. The CDR3 region has the DNA TGTGCCAGTAGCCAACTTAAAACAGTGAACACTGAAGCTTTCTTT.

The chain joins TRBV27 to TRBJ1-5; TRBD1 is a possible D gene (6 bases). Germline values: CDR1 MNHEY, CDR2 SMNVEV (reference sequence). V lost 5 bases and J 8 bases, leaving 13 bases between the germline ends. The CDR3 covers 13 residues. CDR3 DNA: TGTGCCAGCAGTACCGACAGGAGCGAGCCCCAGCATTTT. Encoded protein: CASSTDRSEPQHF.

The chain links TRBV12-3 or TRBV12-4 to TRBJ1-1, with a tentative D call TRBD1 (5 bases). The CDR3 is made up of 13 amino acids. Deletions cut 6 bases from V and 2 bases from J, with 10 bases between. The CDR3 loop is CASSPQGNTEAFF. The CDR3 DNA follows: TGTGCCAGCAGCCCCCAGGGAAACACTGAAGCTTTCTTT.

The CDR3 region has the DNA TGTGCCAGCAGCTGGGGACAGAGCTCTAACTATGGCTACACCTTC. Translated, it gives CASSWGQSSNYGYTF. The V call is TRBV3-1 (or the pseudogene TRBV3-2), the J call TRBJ1-2; 7 bases line up with TRBD1. Germline V lookup: CDR1 LGHDT, CDR2 YNNKEL (reference sequence). The V gene end was trimmed by 5 bases and the J gene end by 0 bases; junction bases not matched to a gene: 6. The CDR3 consists of 15 residues.

The rearrangement links TRBV6-5 to TRBJ2-3; TRBD1 agrees at 7 bases. CDR3 size: 15 residues. Germline CDR1 reads MNHEY; CDR2 reads SVGAGI. Unmatched junction bases numbered 6, after V lost 5 bases and J lost 1 base. CDR3 amino acids: CASSPGGWGTDTQYF. CDR3 coding DNA: TGTGCCAGCAGTCCAGGGGGTTGGGGCACAGATACGCAGTATTTT.

The chain uses TRBV27 and TRBJ2-1; 7 bases are shared with TRBD1. The CDR3 is made up of 16 amino acids. The germline V gene has CDR1 MNHEY and CDR2 SMNVEV (reference sequence). Trimming at V came to 5 bases and at J to 5 bases, leaving 12 bases not matched to a gene. Written as DNA, the CDR3 is TGTGCCAGCAGTCGAAAACAGGGGCAGCTCAACAATGAGCAGTTCTTC. Protein sequence: CASSRKQGQLNNEQFF.